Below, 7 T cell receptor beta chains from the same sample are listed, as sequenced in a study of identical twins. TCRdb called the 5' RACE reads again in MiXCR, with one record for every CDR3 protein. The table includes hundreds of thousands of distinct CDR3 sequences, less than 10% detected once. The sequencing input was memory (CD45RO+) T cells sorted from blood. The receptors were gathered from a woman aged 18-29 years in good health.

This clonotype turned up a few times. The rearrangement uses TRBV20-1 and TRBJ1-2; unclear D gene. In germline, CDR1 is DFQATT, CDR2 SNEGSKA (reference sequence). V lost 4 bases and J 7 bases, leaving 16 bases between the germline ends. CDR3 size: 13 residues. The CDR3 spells CSAIRGQLSGYTF. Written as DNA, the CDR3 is TGCAGTGCTATAAGAGGGCAGCTTAGTGGCTACACCTTC.

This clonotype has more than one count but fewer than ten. The CDR3: CASSPPTRNTYEQYF. DNA for the CDR3: TGTGCCAGCAGCCCCCCAACCAGGAATACCTACGAGCAGTACTTC. The V call is TRBV11-2, the J call TRBJ2-7; D is unclear. Per the germline V gene, CDR1 is SGHAT and CDR2 is FQNNGV. V dropped 5 bases and J dropped 2 bases, with 16 bases sitting between them. This CDR3 is 15 amino acids long.

The DNA for the CDR3 is TGTGCCAGCAGCCCCGGACAGGGCAGCGACACCGGGGAGCTGTTTTTT. Protein product: CASSPGQGSDTGELFF. V usage is TRBV7-9 and J usage is TRBJ2-2; 8 bases agree with TRBD1. The CDR3 length is 16 residues. With 5 bases clipped from V and 3 bases from J, the junction kept 8 bases outside the gene matches. CDR1 and CDR2 (germline): SEHNR, FQNEAQ (reference sequence).

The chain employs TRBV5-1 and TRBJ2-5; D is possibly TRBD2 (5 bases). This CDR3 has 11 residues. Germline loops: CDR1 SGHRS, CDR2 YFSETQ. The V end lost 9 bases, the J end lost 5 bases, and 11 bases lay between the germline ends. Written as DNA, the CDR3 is TGCGCCACCCGGGGAGAGGAGACCCAGTACTTC. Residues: CATRGEETQYF.

The CDR3 sequence is CASSYGELAYNEQFF. The CDR3 DNA reads as TGTGCCAGCAGTTACGGAGAACTAGCCTACAATGAGCAGTTCTTC. The rearrangement joins TRBV6-2 or TRBV6-3 to TRBJ2-1, with D possibly being TRBD2 (5 bases). Looked up from germline, CDR1 is MNHEY and CDR2 is SVGEGT. The CDR3 has 15 amino acids. V was trimmed by 2 bases and J by 2 bases, leaving 10 bases between them.

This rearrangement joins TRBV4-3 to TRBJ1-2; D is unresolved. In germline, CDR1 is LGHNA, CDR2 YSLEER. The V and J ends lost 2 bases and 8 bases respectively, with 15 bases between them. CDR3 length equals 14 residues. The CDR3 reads CASSQTQNLYGYTF. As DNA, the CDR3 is TGCGCCAGCAGCCAAACACAGAACCTCTACGGCTACACCTTC.

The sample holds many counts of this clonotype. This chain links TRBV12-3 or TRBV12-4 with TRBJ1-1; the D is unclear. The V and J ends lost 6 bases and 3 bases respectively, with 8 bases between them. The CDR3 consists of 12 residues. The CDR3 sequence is CASRDVDTEAFF. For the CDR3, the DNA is TGTGCCAGCAGAGATGTCGACACTGAAGCTTTCTTT.